The clone carrying this T cell receptor beta chain was seen many times. Its antigen is not known. Individuals who volunteered at a blood bank located in Maryland, USA, made up the group of healthy controls. The source of the sample is a study of neurological immune-mediated disorders. Regarding the study as a whole: HTLV-1-associated myelopathy displayed the greatest TCR clonal expansion, and multiple sclerosis exhibited the smallest, lower than that of healthy controls. Across subjects, expanded clones had no CDR3 amino acid sequences in common, pointing to private repertoires in all groups.

The cDNA was synthesized by 5'RACE incorporating 10-nucleotide random UMIs. TCRdb reprocessed the 5' RACE reads with MiXCR, giving one entry per CDR3 protein. The data contain 74,000 or so distinct CDR3 sequences, around 9.9% of them singletons. The CDR3 is 14 residues long. Germline trimming cut 2 bases from V and 8 bases from J; bases unmatched to any gene: 5. Germline V CDR1 and CDR2: SGHAT, FQDESV (reference sequence). Sequencing input: PBMCs. The clonotype was recovered from a man aged 50 to 60 in good health. The rearrangement uses TRBV11-1 and TRBJ2-1, with 8 bases fitting TRBD1. The CDR3 DNA sequence: TGTGCCAGCAGCTTAACCGACAGGGGCCATGAGCAGTTCTTC. It is translated as CASSLTDRGHEQFF.